This T cell receptor (beta chain) was sequenced for a study of blood T cell repertoires in COVID-19. Trimming took off 4 bases at V and 8 bases at J, with 9 bases between the two ends. Germline V gene lookup returns CDR1 SNHLY and CDR2 FYNNEI. There are 13 residues in the CDR3. TCRdb's table, derived via immunoSEQ multiplex PCR, lists solely in-frame clones and lacks some. Seen here are a few hundred thousand clones, 80% to 90% observed once, and the top ten hold more than 9%. V usage is TRBV2 and J usage is TRBJ1-6; maybe TRBD1 (6 bases). Sequencing used peripheral blood. The TCR was taken from a woman older than 75 with acute or convalescent COVID-19. The CDR3 loop reads CASSVGGDSPLHF. For the CDR3, the DNA is TGTGCCAGCAGTGTAGGGGGAGATTCACCCCTCCACTTT.